Listed below are T cell receptor beta chains from one sample, sequenced in a study of blood T cell repertoires in COVID-19. The data were produced by immunoSEQ multiplex PCR, yet TCRdb's version contains in-frame clones alone and is incomplete. The sample carries tens of thousands of clones, 85% recorded once. The sample comprised peripheral blood. These receptors were collected from an elderly man with acute or convalescent COVID-19. CDR3s include the opening cysteine and the closing phenylalanine or tryptophan. A D gene is named only where the DNA matches it firmly. Part of the rows lack a size; the others show once, few, many or a class for expanded clones.

clone size | D gene | CDR3 length | J gene | V gene | CDR3 DNA | CDR3 protein
. | TRBD2 | 15 | TRBJ2-1 | TRBV6-6 | TGTGCCAGCAGTTACTTTGGGGCCGGGGGGGATGAGCAGTTCTTC | CASSYFGAGGDEQFF
. | TRBD1 | 15 | TRBJ1-2 | TRBV6-6 | TGTGCCAGCAGGGATTCCGGGACAGGGATCTCTGGCTACACCTTC | CASRDSGTGISGYTF
. | TRBD1 | 16 | TRBJ1-5 | TRBV7-2 | TGTGCCAGCAGCAAACACAAGGGGGCTGGCAATCAGCCCCAGCATTTT | CASSKHKGAGNQPQHF
. | TRBD1 | 14 | TRBJ1-1 | TRBV30 | TGTGCCTGGAGTGTTAGGGACAGGGACACTGAAGCTTTCTTT | CAWSVRDRDTEAFF
. | TRBD1 | 15 | TRBJ2-7 | TRBV18 | TGTGCCAGCTCACCACCGGGCAGGGGGACCCACGAGCAGTACTTC | CASSPPGRGTHEQYF
. | TRBD1 | 17 | TRBJ2-3 | TRBV18 | TGTGCCAGCTCACCCTTACCGCACAGGGGTAGCACAGATACGCAGTATTTT | CASSPLPHRGSTDTQYF
. | . | 14 | TRBJ1-1 | TRBV29-1 | TGCAGCGTTGGGCGCACCTTCGGGGACACTGAAGCTTTCTTT | CSVGRTFGDTEAFF
. | . | 11 | TRBJ1-2 | TRBV20-1 | TGCAGTGCTTCCATGTCCTATGGCTACACCTTC | CSASMSYGYTF
. | . | 12 | TRBJ2-7 | TRBV3-1/TRBV3-2 | TGTGCCAGCAGCCAGCTCGGGAACGAGCAGTACTTC | CASSQLGNEQYF
. | . | 16 | TRBJ2-7 | TRBV4-2 | TGTGCCAGCAGCCGGGAGACCCGAGGACAGACCTACGAGCAGTACTTC | CASSRETRGQTYEQYF
. | . | 13 | TRBJ2-2 | TRBV6-6 | TGTGCCAGCAGCCCGCTAGCCACCGGGGAGCTGTTTTTT | CASSPLATGELFF
. | TRBD2 | 15 | TRBJ2-2 | TRBV14 | TGTGCCAGCAGCCGAACTAGCGTGAACACCGGGGAGCTGTTTTTT | CASSRTSVNTGELFF
. | . | 15 | TRBJ2-7 | TRBV4-3 | TGCGCCAGCAGCCAGTCCGGGGACACAAGCTACGAGCAGTACTTC | CASSQSGDTSYEQYF
. | TRBD1 | 14 | TRBJ2-3 | TRBV24-1 | TGTGCCACTCGGACAGGGGCTAGCACAGATACGCAGTATTTT | CATRTGASTDTQYF
. | TRBD2 | 17 | TRBJ2-7 | TRBV7-8 | TGTGCCAGCAGTTCTCCCGCCACTAGCGGGAGCTCCTACGAGCAGTACTTC | CASSSPATSGSSYEQYF
. | TRBD1 | 14 | TRBJ2-7 | TRBV19 | TGTGCCAGTAGGAGGACAGGGGTCTCCTACGAGCAGTACTTC | CASRRTGVSYEQYF
. | TRBD1 | 15 | TRBJ1-2 | TRBV6-5 | TGTGCCAGCAGTTACTCGAACAGGGGCAACTATGGCTACACCTTC | CASSYSNRGNYGYTF
. | TRBD1 | 16 | TRBJ2-1 | TRBV19 | TGTGCCAGTAGCATCCCGGGACAGGGATACTACAATGAGCAGTTCTTC | CASSIPGQGYYNEQFF
. | . | 13 | TRBJ2-3 | TRBV12-5 | TGTGCTAGTGGTTTGCAAAGCACAGATACGCAGTATTTT | CASGLQSTDTQYF
once | TRBD1 | 14 | TRBJ1-6 | TRBV6-5 | TGTGCCAGCAGACGGGGACAGTCTAATTCACCCCTCCACTTT | CASRRGQSNSPLHF
. | TRBD2 | 16 | TRBJ2-3 | TRBV4-1 | TGCGCCAGCAGCCAGCCCACTAGCGGGAGCACAGATACGCAGTATTTT | CASSQPTSGSTDTQYF
. | . | 14 | TRBJ2-3 | TRBV30 | TGTGCCTGGAGCCAGGGGCTTCGCACAGATACGCAGTATTTT | CAWSQGLRTDTQYF
once | . | 15 | TRBJ2-7 | TRBV5-4 | TGTGCCAGCAGCTTACGTGCGGTAGGGGACTACGAGCAGTACTTC | CASSLRAVGDYEQYF
. | TRBD2 | 16 | TRBJ2-5 | TRBV14 | TGTGCCAGCAGCCTTGGACTAGCGGGAGGCCAAGAGACCCAGTACTTC | CASSLGLAGGQETQYF
. | TRBD2 | 13 | TRBJ2-5 | TRBV6-2/TRBV6-3 | TGTGCCAGCAGCTTGGCGGGAGCAGAGACCCAGTACTTC | CASSLAGAETQYF
. | . | 13 | TRBJ1-2 | TRBV3-1/TRBV3-2 | TGTGCCTCTTCAGCCGGGGTTGACTATGGCTACACCTTC | CASSAGVDYGYTF
. | TRBD1 | 16 | TRBJ1-2 | TRBV19 | TGTGCCAGTAGTATACCAACAGGGGTGGCCGACTATGGCTACACCTTC | CASSIPTGVADYGYTF
. | TRBD1 | 15 | TRBJ1-6 | TRBV7-2 | TGTGCCAGCAGCCTCCGACAGGGCGGCAATTCACCCCTCCACTTT | CASSLRQGGNSPLHF
. | . | 12 | TRBJ2-5 | TRBV30 | TGTGCCTGGAGCGTAGGGAGTCGGACCCAGTACTTC | CAWSVGSRTQYF
. | TRBD2 | 16 | TRBJ2-3 | TRBV14 | TGTGCCAGCAGCCAAGATGTGGGACTAGCTCGAGATACGCAGTATTTT | CASSQDVGLARDTQYF
. | TRBD2 | 15 | TRBJ2-1 | TRBV7-6 | TGTGCCAGCAGACGACTAGCGGGAAGGTACAATGAGCAGTTCTTC | CASRRLAGRYNEQFF
. | TRBD1 | 14 | TRBJ2-4 | TRBV2 | TGTGCCAGCAGTGACGACAGGGGGTCGGACATTCAGTACTTC | CASSDDRGSDIQYF
few | TRBD1 | 13 | TRBJ1-2 | TRBV5-6 | TGTGCCAGCAGCGCGGGACAGCCTTATGGCTACACCTTC | CASSAGQPYGYTF
. | TRBD1 | 14 | TRBJ1-2 | TRBV7-2 | TGTGCCAGCAGCTCTCAAACAGGGGTCTATGGCTACACCTTC | CASSSQTGVYGYTF
once | . | 14 | TRBJ2-5 | TRBV19 | TGTGCCAGTAGTGGGGGCCTCCCAAAAGGGACCCAGTACTTC | CASSGGLPKGTQYF